The next 25 T cell receptor beta chains were all read from a single sample in a study of regulatory T cells in long-lasting Graves disease. The time point is: persistent/refractory GD, antithyroid drugs over 5 years with positive TRAb. Isolated PBMC RNA provided the starting material for the TCR library. Construction of TCR beta libraries relied on iRepertoire HTBI primers and on Arm-PCR targeting CDR3 regions. TCRdb analysed the multiplex PCR reads with MiXCR anew, one entry per CDR3 protein. Here the sample spans some 370,000 distinct CDR3 sequences, more than 20% being singletons. Sequencing was performed on peripheral blood mononuclear cells (PBMCs), taken when the disease was refractory, from a patient treated with antithyroid drugs. All receptors derive from a female donor with Graves disease.

The chain links TRBV7-3 to TRBJ2-1, with 10 bases that match TRBD1. Germline loops: CDR1 SGHTA, CDR2 FQGTGA. Trimming took 4 bases from V and 3 from J; bases not matched to a gene: 3. This CDR3 contains 15 residues. The CDR3 region is CASSWGTGDYNEQFF. The CDR3 DNA sequence: TGTGCCAGCAGCTGGGGGACAGGGGACTACAATGAGCAGTTCTTC.

Ten or more counts support this clonotype. The chain employs TRBV27 and TRBJ2-7; D is perhaps TRBD2 (12 bases). The germline V and J ends were trimmed by 4 bases and 0 bases, with 34 bases remaining between them. The CDR3 extends over 22 amino acids. The germline CDR1 and CDR2 sequences are MNHEY and SMNVEV (reference sequence). The DNA of the CDR3 is TGTGCCAGCAGTTCCCGGGACAGGGGGTCTACTAGCGGGAGGTGGGGCTCCTACGAGCAGTACTTC. Protein sequence: CASSSRDRGSTSGRWGSYEQYF.

This clonotype was recorded a few times. The chain recombines TRBV30 with TRBJ2-7; a possible D gene is TRBD1 (6 bases). Germline V gives CDR1 GTSNPN, CDR2 SVGIG (reference sequence). Trimming cost V 4 bases and J 1 base, with 11 bases left between them. The CDR3 has 13 residues. The CDR3 bases are TGTGCCTGGAACAGGGTGGGATCCTACGAGCAGTACTTC. Translating it yields CAWNRVGSYEQYF.

Notes on this clonotype: The CDR3 ends on some other residue instead of the conserved phenylalanine or tryptophan, so this is likely a read error. J is TRBJ1-1 and V is TRBV29-1, with TRBD1 as a possible D gene (5 bases). CDR1 is SQVTM, CDR2 ANQGSEA, per germline. The CDR3 consists of 17 residues. Trimming cost V 4 bases and J 5 bases, with 26 bases left between them. CDR3 coding DNA: TGCAGCGTTGGAGGAGGGGCGTCCGCAACCCCCTTGACTGAAGCTTTCTCT. Translated: CSVGGGASATPLTEAFS.

The chain has TRBV4-1 and TRBJ1-2; 7 bases align to TRBD1. Trimming took 0 bases from V and 6 from J; bases not matched to a gene: 13. Germline assignment: CDR1 MGHRA and CDR2 YSYEKL. This CDR3 is 17 amino acids long. The CDR3 region is CASSQDIGGGAVDGYTF. The DNA of the CDR3 is TGCGCCAGCAGCCAAGACATCGGAGGGGGCGCGGTTGATGGCTACACCTTC.

This clonotype came up many times. The CDR3 loop reads CASTPRVGGGGKTQYF. For the CDR3, the DNA is TGTGCCAGCACCCCCCGCGTGGGGGGAGGCGGGAAGACCCAGTACTTC. The genes are TRBV6-1 and TRBJ2-5; the D gene is possibly TRBD2 (6 bases). This CDR3 region has 16 residues. Germline CDR1 and CDR2: MNHNS and SASEGT. V lost 7 bases and J 6 bases, leaving 24 bases between the germline ends.

This clonotype occurred a few times. V gene TRBV4-3 combines with J gene TRBJ2-7; 7 bases fit TRBD2. The CDR3 runs 14 residues. CDR1 and CDR2 (germline): LGHNA, YSLEER. V trimming: 0 bases; J trimming: 3 bases; junction bases outside the gene matches: 2. DNA of the CDR3: TGCGCCAGCAGCCAAGATCGGGAGGACTACGAGCAGTACTTC. This codes for CASSQDREDYEQYF.

The V and J genes are TRBV6-8 and TRBJ2-7; unclear D gene. The V gene lost 4 bases and the J gene lost 2 bases, with 12 bases spanning the gap. This CDR3 contains 14 residues. Germline CDR1 is MNHGY and CDR2 is SAAAGT. The CDR3 nucleotides read TGTGCCAGCAGTTTCTTTGGCGGACCCTACGAGCAGTACTTC. Translation: CASSFFGGPYEQYF.

This clonotype was found a few times. The chain has TRBV20-1 and TRBJ1-1; D is undetermined. Germline V gives CDR1 DFQATT, CDR2 SNEGSKA (reference sequence). The V end was cut by 6 bases, the J end by 3 bases, with 5 bases between. CDR3 size: 10 residues. CDR3 in DNA: TGCAGTGCCGGGGACACTGAAGCTTTCTTT. Its protein is CSAGDTEAFF.

This clonotype came up many times. CDR3 sequence: CASSASTGGTEAFF. Written as DNA, the CDR3 is TGTGCCAGCAGTGCCTCCACAGGGGGCACTGAAGCTTTCTTT. The V and J genes are TRBV6-1 and TRBJ1-1, with 8 bases fitting TRBD1. V lost 4 bases to trimming and J lost 4 bases; unmatched junction nucleotides: 5. The CDR3 loop spans 14 amino acids. Germline CDR1 is MNHNS and CDR2 is SASEGT.

The chain uses TRBV5-1 and TRBJ2-7; TRBD2 might be the D (5 bases). The germline V and J ends were trimmed by 4 bases and 0 bases, with 14 bases remaining between them. Germline V gives CDR1 SGHRS, CDR2 YFSETQ. The CDR3 covers 15 residues. CDR3 region: CASSRSDWRSYEQYF. As DNA, the CDR3 is TGCGCCAGCAGCAGATCGGACTGGCGCTCCTACGAGCAGTACTTC.

The table lists this clonotype with a few counts. V is TRBV20-1 and J is TRBJ1-5; 8 bases map to TRBD1. V gave up 3 bases and J gave up 0 bases; unmatched junction bases: 7. The CDR3 runs to 16 residues. The germline V gene has CDR1 DFQATT and CDR2 SNEGSKA (reference sequence). DNA for the CDR3: TGCAGTGCTAGTAACAGGGGGGACTATAGCAATCAGCCCCAGCATTTT. It is translated as CSASNRGDYSNQPQHF.

The chain has TRBV28 and TRBJ2-1; 13 bases line up with TRBD2. The CDR3 covers 17 residues. Trimming took 8 bases from V and 4 from J; bases not matched to a gene: 11. In germline, CDR1 is MDHEN, CDR2 SYDVKM. Here the CDR3 DNA reads TGTGCCAGCCGAAGACTAGCGGGAGGACCTGTATACAATGAGCAGTTCTTC. The encoded protein is CASRRLAGGPVYNEQFF.

This clonotype has just one count. The chain has TRBV6-2 or TRBV6-3 and TRBJ2-1, with D possibly being TRBD2 (6 bases). The ends were cut back, 1 base at V and 5 bases at J, with 12 bases in the middle. CDR3 size: 15 residues. CDR1 is MNHEY, CDR2 SVGEGT, per germline. The CDR3 here is CASSYFYRENNEQFF. The CDR3 DNA reads as TGTGCCAGCAGTTACTTCTACCGGGAGAACAATGAGCAGTTCTTC.

The table lists this clonotype with a few counts. The V gene is TRBV29-1, the J gene TRBJ2-7; TRBD1 aligns across 9 bases. The CDR3 loop spans 16 amino acids. The V gene's germline CDR1 is SQVTM and CDR2 ANQGSEA. Trimming took 3 bases from V and 4 from J; bases not matched to a gene: 13. The CDR3 is CSVDPRPGQGAYEQYF. The DNA for the CDR3 is TGCAGCGTTGATCCCCGGCCGGGACAGGGTGCGTACGAGCAGTACTTC.

This clonotype was seen at least ten times. The DNA for the CDR3 is TGTGCCAGCAGTCGCGGACAGTTTTTGTATTACGAGCAGTACTTC. It encodes CASSRGQFLYYEQYF. The chain has TRBV6-2 or TRBV6-3 and TRBJ2-7; a possible D gene is TRBD1 (6 bases). CDR1 and CDR2 (germline): MNHEY, SVGEGT. V lost 5 bases and J lost 4, with 18 bases in between. There are 15 residues in the CDR3.

The J gene is TRBJ2-7, the V gene TRBV2, with D perhaps matching TRBD1 (6 bases). Trimming left V 7 bases short and J 3 bases short, with 13 bases between. Germline CDR1 is SNHLY and CDR2 is FYNNEI. The CDR3 has 13 residues. CDR3 sequence: CASMWQGLYEQYF. CDR3 nucleotides: TGTGCCAGCATGTGGCAGGGGCTCTACGAGCAGTACTTC.

The chain recombines TRBV19 with TRBJ2-7, with TRBD1 as a possible D gene (5 bases). The V gene's germline CDR1 is LNHDA and CDR2 SQIVND (reference sequence). The V gene lost 4 bases and the J gene lost 5 bases, with 18 bases spanning the gap. There are 15 residues in the CDR3. The CDR3 region has the DNA TGTGCCAGTAGTACCTCATTAGGGGAAGATAACGAGCAGTACTTC. Protein sequence: CASSTSLGEDNEQYF.

This clonotype has at least ten counts. The chain combines TRBV12-3 or TRBV12-4 with TRBJ2-5; 8 bases align to TRBD2. This CDR3 has 16 residues. Trimming removed 6 bases from V and 5 bases from J; junction bases left unmatched: 14. Here the CDR3 DNA reads TGTGCCAGCAGCCCATACGGCCGGGAGGGCCGGGAGACCCAGTACTTC. Its protein is CASSPYGREGRETQYF.

The sample holds many counts of this clonotype. V is TRBV12-3 or TRBV12-4 and J is TRBJ2-7; no definite D call. Trimming removed 1 base from V and 3 bases from J, with 7 bases in between. CDR3 size: 13 residues. Written as DNA, the CDR3 is TGTGCCAGCAGTTTAGTGGGCCACTACGAGCAGTACTTC. Protein: CASSLVGHYEQYF.

The J gene is TRBJ2-5, the V gene TRBV3-1; 14 nucleotides match TRBD2. The length of the CDR3 is 21 residues. CDR1 and CDR2 from the germline V gene are LGHDT and YNNKEL (reference sequence). The V gene end was trimmed by 0 bases and the J gene end by 6 bases; junction bases not matched to a gene: 18. The chain's CDR3 is CASSQERLAGGPMGFLQTQYF. In DNA form, the CDR3 reads TGTGCCAGCAGCCAAGAGAGACTAGCGGGAGGGCCAATGGGGTTTCTACAGACCCAGTACTTC.

This clonotype has more than one count but fewer than ten. The chain links TRBV19 to TRBJ2-7; D gene uncertain. The CDR3 consists of 15 residues. Trimming stripped 1 base from V and 4 bases from J, with 14 bases between. The germline gives CDR1 LNHDA, CDR2 SQIVND (reference sequence). The DNA for the CDR3 is TGTGCCAGTAGTATAGCCCTGGGCAGTGGGTACGAGCAGTACTTC. Its protein is CASSIALGSGYEQYF.

This clonotype was seen only a few times. One end of the junction does not line up with germline, which may come from a read error. This chain connects TRBV2 to TRBJ2-4; unclear D gene. CDR3 length equals 16 residues. Per germline, CDR1 SNHLY and CDR2 FYNNEI. The DNA of the CDR3 is TGTGCCGGCAGTGAAGGGCCGACCTTAGCCAAAAACATTCAGTACTTC. Translating gives CAGSEGPTLAKNIQYF.

The table lists this clonotype with many counts. The chain is built from TRBV28 and TRBJ1-2; no clear D gene. V lost 3 bases to trimming and J lost 6 bases, with 8 bases between them. The V gene's germline CDR1 is MDHEN and CDR2 SYDVKM. This CDR3 region has 12 residues. This CDR3 reads CASSFMYNGYTF. The CDR3 DNA sequence: TGTGCCAGCAGTTTTATGTATAATGGCTACACCTTC.

The gene calls are TRBV11-2 and TRBJ2-3; D is unclear. CDR3 length: 13 residues. Germline loops: CDR1 SGHAT, CDR2 FQNNGV. Trimming removed 3 bases from V and 4 bases from J, with 8 bases in between. The CDR3 DNA sequence: TGTGCCAGCAGCTTCATATCGGCAGATACGCAGTATTTT. Protein product: CASSFISADTQYF.